Below, 32 T cell receptor beta chains from the same sample are listed, as sequenced in a study of T cell repertoires in cytomegalovirus infection. TCRdb reprocessed the reads with MiXCR, giving one entry per CDR3 protein. The sample holds more than 400,000 distinct CDR3 sequences; around a quarter are singletons and the top ten take roughly 13%. The source material was PBMCs. The receptor set was obtained from a human donor in good health (CMV status not recorded). Some clones in this sample may be carry-over from other donors' samples.

This clonotype appeared a few times. The chain combines TRBV12-3 or TRBV12-4 with TRBJ1-5, with a possible D match to TRBD1 (5 bases). The CDR3 contains 21 residues. V was clipped by 5 bases and J by 2 bases, with 31 bases between them. The CDR3 loop is CASSPLGKSGRVGSGNQPQHF. The DNA for the CDR3 is TGTGCCAGCAGTCCCCTGGGGAAGTCAGGGAGGGTGGGTAGTGGCAATCAGCCCCAGCATTTT.

The rearrangement uses TRBV20-1 and TRBJ1-5; tentative D call: TRBD1 (6 bases). Germline values: CDR1 DFQATT, CDR2 SNEGSKA (reference sequence). Trimming removed 5 bases at V and 1 base at J, with 9 bases between. There are 13 residues in the CDR3. The CDR3 DNA sequence: TGCAGTGCTTCAGGGGACAGCAATCAGCCCCAGCATTTT. Amino acid sequence: CSASGDSNQPQHF.

The V gene is TRBV20-1, the J gene TRBJ2-3, with D uncertain. Germline assignment: CDR1 DFQATT and CDR2 SNEGSKA (reference sequence). V gave up 6 bases and J gave up 8 bases, with 27 bases separating them. This CDR3 is 16 amino acids long. This CDR3 is CSAEGPGLPQFATQYF. In DNA, the CDR3 is TGCAGTGCGGAAGGACCCGGATTACCCCAGTTTGCTACGCAGTATTTT.

This rearrangement joins TRBV19 to TRBJ2-1, with 11 bases identical to TRBD2. Looked up from germline, CDR1 is LNHDA and CDR2 is SQIVND (reference sequence). The CDR3 consists of 15 residues. The trim removed 9 bases at V and 6 bases at J, leaving 10 bases unmatched. The CDR3 sequence: CASAGLAEPGNEQFF. In DNA, the CDR3 is TGTGCCAGCGCGGGACTAGCGGAGCCTGGCAATGAGCAGTTCTTC.

This clonotype was counted a single time. The V and J genes are TRBV5-1 and TRBJ2-2, with 10 bases identical to TRBD1. This CDR3 is built from 15 residues. The ends lost 6 bases at V and 6 bases at J; junction bases unmatched: 8. CDR1 is SGHRS, CDR2 YFSETQ, per germline. The CDR3 loop is CASTSGTGVAGELFF. In DNA form, the CDR3 reads TGCGCCAGCACCTCCGGGACAGGGGTTGCCGGGGAGCTGTTTTTT. Using reference TRBV5-1 and TRBJ2-2 for the parts outside the CDR3, the full variable domain is KAGVTQTPRYLIKTRGQQVTLSCSPISGHRSVSWYQQTPGQGLQFLFEYFSETQRNKGNFPGRFSGRQFSNSRSEMNVSTLELGDSALYLCASTSGTGVAGELFFGEGSRLTVL.

The gene calls are TRBV5-1 and TRBJ1-2, with TRBD1 identical over 8 bases. The CDR3 is made up of 17 amino acids. The germline gives CDR1 SGHRS, CDR2 YFSETQ. The J segment lost 8 bases and the V segment lost 0 bases, leaving 15 bases of the junction unmatched. CDR3 loop: CASSLGSQGARLSGYTF. DNA of the CDR3: TGCGCCAGCAGCTTGGGATCGCAGGGGGCCAGACTTAGCGGCTACACCTTC. Supplemented by reference TRBV5-1 and TRBJ1-2, the full variable domain reads KAGVTQTPRYLIKTRGQQVTLSCSPISGHRSVSWYQQTPGQGLQFLFEYFSETQRNKGNFPGRFSGRQFSNSRSEMNVSTLELGDSALYLCASSLGSQGARLSGYTFGSGTRLTVV.

This chain uses TRBV5-3 with TRBJ2-1, with 11 positions matching TRBD2. TRBV5-3 is filed as an ORF, its function uncertain. V shed 8 bases and J 8 bases; nucleotides not matched to a gene: 9. The CDR3 consists of 14 residues. The CDR3 region has the DNA TGTGCCAGCTTCTGGACTAGCGGGCTGGATGAGCAGTTCTTC. Translated, it gives CASFWTSGLDEQFF.

The genes are TRBV5-1 and TRBJ2-6, with a weak D call TRBD2 (5 bases). V was clipped by 2 bases and J by 1 base, with 7 bases between them. From germline, CDR1 is SGHRS and CDR2 YFSETQ. There are 15 residues in the CDR3. The CDR3 nucleotides read TGCGCCAGCAGCTTTGAGGGTTCTGGGGCCAACGTCCTGACTTTC. This translates into CASSFEGSGANVLTF.

This clonotype turned up a few times. The rearrangement joins TRBV6-4 to TRBJ1-3; no reliable D call. The germline V gene encodes CDR1 MRHNA and CDR2 SNTAGT. V was pared by 0 bases and J by 4 bases, with 10 bases between. The CDR3 loop spans 15 amino acids. CDR3 region: CASSDSADSGNTIYF. CDR3 DNA sequence: TGTGCCAGCAGTGACTCGGCGGACTCAGGAAACACCATATATTTT.

This clonotype was observed a few times. The V and J genes are TRBV18 and TRBJ1-1; TRBD1 aligns across 8 bases. The CDR3 has 13 residues. CDR1 KGHSH and CDR2 LQKENI come from the germline V gene. J gave up 6 bases and V 3 bases, and 3 bases lay outside the gene matches. CDR3 region: CASSPQGASEAFF. In nucleotides, the CDR3 is TGTGCCAGCTCACCTCAGGGGGCCTCTGAAGCTTTCTTT.

The chain joins TRBV20-1 to TRBJ1-3, with D tentatively TRBD1 (6 bases). From germline, CDR1 is DFQATT and CDR2 SNEGSKA (reference sequence). The CDR3 has 14 amino acids. The germline V and J ends were trimmed by 6 bases and 4 bases, with 16 bases remaining between them. CDR3 DNA sequence: TGCAGTGCGCCGAACAGGGCGGGGGGAAACACCATATATTTT. Protein sequence: CSAPNRAGGNTIYF.

This clonotype was recorded a few times. V and J are TRBV11-3 and TRBJ2-1, with a possible D match to TRBD2 (6 bases). The CDR3 loop spans 16 amino acids. V gave up 4 bases and J gave up 3 bases, with 16 bases separating them. CDR1 is SGHNT, CDR2 YENEEA, per germline. CDR3 DNA: TGTGCCAGCAGCTCCTCGGGACTTACGATCTACAATGAGCAGTTCTTC. It specifies CASSSSGLTIYNEQFF.

This clonotype came up many times. The chain combines TRBV7-2 with TRBJ1-5, with D uncertain. The CDR3 extends over 12 amino acids. Germline loops: CDR1 SGHTA, CDR2 FQGNSA. Trimming took off 2 bases at V and 6 bases at J, with 5 bases between the two ends. The CDR3 sequence: CASSLWSQPQHF. The CDR3 nucleotides read TGTGCCAGCAGCTTATGGAGTCAGCCCCAGCATTTT.

This clonotype was observed a few times. The chain combines TRBV12-3 or TRBV12-4 with TRBJ2-1; D might be TRBD2 (5 bases). Trimming took 4 bases from V and 7 from J, leaving 14 bases between them. This CDR3 region has 14 residues. The CDR3 sequence is CASSSGIRTNEQFF. The CDR3 bases are TGTGCCAGCAGTTCCGGGATTAGGACGAATGAGCAGTTCTTC.

V and J are TRBV19 and TRBJ2-2; D not certain. Germline CDR1 reads LNHDA; CDR2 reads SQIVND (reference sequence). CDR3 length: 18 amino acids. Trimming removed 2 bases at V and 2 bases at J, with 18 bases between. The CDR3 is CASSIPNRRLSNTGELFF. For the CDR3, the DNA is TGTGCCAGTAGTATACCCAACCGGAGACTTTCTAACACCGGGGAGCTGTTTTTT.

This clonotype was counted only a few times. The chain couples TRBV7-6 to TRBJ1-1, with D maybe TRBD1 (6 bases). V was clipped by 5 bases and J by 0 bases, with 25 bases between them. The CDR3 covers 19 residues. Germline assignment: CDR1 SGHVS and CDR2 FNYEAQ. This CDR3 reads CASSIFRRGLKGLNTEAFF. DNA for the CDR3: TGTGCCAGCAGCATTTTCAGACGGGGGCTTAAGGGGTTGAACACTGAAGCTTTCTTT. The full variable domain, with the rest looked up from reference TRBV7-6 and TRBJ1-1, is GAGVSQSPRYKVTKRGQDVALRCDPISGHVSLYWYRQALGQGPEFLTYFNYEAQQDKSGLPNDRFSAERPEGSISTLTIQRTEQRDSAMYRCASSIFRRGLKGLNTEAFFGQGTRLTVV.

This sequence joins TRBV5-4 and TRBJ1-4; no definite D call. The CDR3 totals 14 residues. With 2 bases removed from V and 7 bases from J, the gap between germline ends came to 12 bases. CDR1 is SGHNT, CDR2 YYREEE, per germline (reference sequence). The CDR3 DNA reads as TGTGCCAGCAGCTTTTCCGTGGGAGGTGAAAAACTGTTTTTT. This translates into CASSFSVGGEKLFF.

The chain is built from TRBV7-2 and TRBJ1-4, with D possibly matching TRBD1 (5 bases). Trimming took 5 bases from V and 6 from J, leaving 16 bases between them. The CDR3 has 15 amino acids. From germline, CDR1 is SGHTA and CDR2 FQGNSA. The CDR3 nucleotides are TGTGCCAGCAGCCACCCCGCAGGGTCCCATGAAAAACTGTTTTTT. Its translation: CASSHPAGSHEKLFF.

V and J are TRBV20-1 and TRBJ2-7; 13 nucleotides align to TRBD2. Trimming cost V 2 bases and J 4 bases; bases outside gene matches: 5. Germline V gene sequence: CDR1 DFQATT, CDR2 SNEGSKA (reference sequence). The CDR3 runs 15 residues. The CDR3 region is CSARRLAGGKYEQYF. For the CDR3, the DNA is TGCAGTGCTAGAAGACTAGCGGGAGGCAAGTACGAGCAGTACTTC.

In its sample, this clonotype was seen a few times. This sequence joins TRBV4-3 and TRBJ2-3; D ambiguous. Germline V gives CDR1 LGHNA, CDR2 YSLEER. The length of the CDR3 is 13 residues. Trimming cost V 1 base and J 6 bases, with 8 bases left between them. The CDR3 reads CASSQGRADTQYF. CDR3 nucleotide sequence: TGCGCCAGCAGCCAAGGACGGGCGGATACGCAGTATTTT.

The rearrangement joins TRBV7-3 to TRBJ1-6; 12 bases map to TRBD1. Trimming cost V 5 bases and J 5 bases; bases outside gene matches: 1. This CDR3 comprises 15 residues. Germline V gives CDR1 SGHTA, CDR2 FQGTGA. This chain's CDR3 is CASSGTGGNNSPLHF. CDR3 in DNA: TGTGCCAGCAGCGGGACAGGGGGCAATAATTCACCCCTCCACTTT.

This chain uses TRBV19 with TRBJ2-1, with 10 bases that match TRBD2. Germline CDR1 reads LNHDA; CDR2 reads SQIVND (reference sequence). This CDR3 has 17 amino acids. V lost 5 bases and J lost 1; bases outside the gene matches: 8. The CDR3 bases are TGTGCCAGTAGTCTTCTGACTAGCGGGCTATCCTACAATGAGCAGTTCTTC. Translated, it gives CASSLLTSGLSYNEQFF.

In this sample, this clonotype turned up a few times. The chain employs TRBV7-3 and TRBJ1-1; D unclear. This CDR3 is built from 13 residues. The germline CDR1 and CDR2 sequences are SGHTA and FQGTGA. V lost 5 bases and J lost 1, with 8 bases in between. The CDR3 nucleotides read TGTGCCAGCAGCCAACCACCGAACACTGAAGCTTTCTTT. The encoded protein is CASSQPPNTEAFF.

This clonotype was detected once. The genes are TRBV2 and TRBJ2-3, with D tentatively TRBD1 or TRBD2 (5 bases each). There are 15 residues in the CDR3. The germline CDR1 and CDR2 sequences are SNHLY and FYNNEI. V gave up 6 bases and J gave up 4 bases, with 17 bases separating them. CDR3 in amino acids: CASSRDGNNADTQYF. In DNA form, the CDR3 reads TGTGCCAGCAGCCGGGACGGAAATAACGCAGATACGCAGTATTTT.

The rearrangement joins TRBV6-5 to TRBJ1-5; D remains unclear. The ends were cut back, 10 bases at V and 3 bases at J, with 19 bases in the middle. The CDR3 runs to 15 residues. Germline V lookup: CDR1 MNHEY, CDR2 SVGAGI. CDR3 in DNA: TGTGCCACCACTCCCGGCCGGGGTATCAATCAGCCCCAGCATTTT. As protein: CATTPGRGINQPQHF.

The chain carries TRBV19 and TRBJ2-1; 8 nucleotides match TRBD1. In germline, CDR1 is LNHDA, CDR2 SQIVND (reference sequence). This CDR3 is built from 17 residues. The V segment lost 7 bases and the J segment 4 bases; nucleotides outside the gene matches: 15. CDR3 region: CASKEVTGGQAYNEQFF. Written as DNA, the CDR3 is TGTGCCAGTAAAGAAGTCACAGGGGGACAAGCTTACAATGAGCAGTTCTTC. The full variable domain, its missing parts supplied by reference TRBV19 and TRBJ2-1, is DGGITQSPKYLFRKEGQNVTLSCEQNLNHDAMYWYRQDPGQGLRLIYYSQIVNDFQKGDIAEGYSVSREKKESFPLTVTSAQKNPTAFYLCASKEVTGGQAYNEQFFGPGTRLTVL.

The chain couples TRBV28 to TRBJ2-3; the match to TRBD2 covers 7 bases. V gave up 3 bases and J gave up 0 bases; unmatched junction bases: 15. Germline lookup yields CDR1 MDHEN and CDR2 SYDVKM. This CDR3 has 19 amino acids. Here the CDR3 reads CASSFPPSPSGLSTDTQYF. The CDR3 DNA sequence: TGTGCCAGCAGTTTTCCGCCATCACCTAGCGGACTGAGCACAGATACGCAGTATTTT.

The chain recombines TRBV19 with TRBJ2-1; TRBD2 matches 9 bases. This CDR3 is built from 12 residues. Germline V gene sequence: CDR1 LNHDA, CDR2 SQIVND (reference sequence). The J segment lost 14 bases and the V segment lost 6 bases, leaving 8 bases of the junction unmatched. The chain's CDR3 is CASSPSGEAKFF. DNA of the CDR3: TGTGCCAGTAGCCCTAGCGGGGAGGCTAAGTTCTTC. The variable domain in full, completed from reference TRBV19 and TRBJ2-1, reads DGGITQSPKYLFRKEGQNVTLSCEQNLNHDAMYWYRQDPGQGLRLIYYSQIVNDFQKGDIAEGYSVSREKKESFPLTVTSAQKNPTAFYLCASSPSGEAKFFGPGTRLTVL.

The chain couples TRBV11-2 to TRBJ2-5, with 9 bases identical to TRBD2. The V segment lost 1 base and the J segment 5 bases; nucleotides outside the gene matches: 5. Germline V lookup: CDR1 SGHAT, CDR2 FQNNGV. The CDR3 totals 15 residues. CDR3 protein: CASSLVGGRAETQYF. CDR3 nucleotide sequence: TGTGCCAGCAGCTTAGTCGGCGGGAGGGCCGAGACCCAGTACTTC.

This clonotype was seen only a few times. The chain uses TRBV7-2 and TRBJ2-7, with D hard to call. CDR3 length: 14 amino acids. V lost 3 bases and J 0 bases, leaving 9 bases between the germline ends. Germline V gives CDR1 SGHTA, CDR2 FQGNSA. CDR3 nucleotides: TGTGCCAGCAGCTTTCTCGCTGACTCCTACGAGCAGTACTTC. Translation gives CASSFLADSYEQYF.

This chain connects TRBV7-6 to TRBJ2-1; possible D gene TRBD2, 6 bases. CDR1 and CDR2 from the germline V gene are SGHVS and FNYEAQ. Trimming pared 5 bases from V and 5 bases from J, leaving 16 bases between. CDR3 length equals 15 residues. CDR3 in amino acids: CASSRDFYQHNEQFF. CDR3 coding DNA: TGTGCCAGCAGCAGGGACTTCTACCAACACAATGAGCAGTTCTTC.

The chain couples TRBV5-6 to TRBJ2-2; D not certain. This CDR3 comprises 12 residues. CDR1 and CDR2 from the germline V gene are SGHDT and YYEEEE. Trimming stripped 7 bases from V and 2 bases from J, with 6 bases between. CDR3 in DNA: TGTGCCAGCCAGAGAAACACCGGGGAGCTGTTTTTT. This codes for CASQRNTGELFF.